What follows describes a single TCR beta chain. This entry comes from a study of blood T cell repertoires in COVID-19. As for the study in general: Samples of COVID-19 (acute and convalescent) were obtained from the United States, Italy and Spain. PBMCs, B-cell-depleted T cells, or T cells provided the cDNA or gDNA that made up the material.

How the authors handled the data: Counts of nucleated cells, estimated from reference gene primer amplification, were obtained. The assay was immunoSEQ multiplex PCR, and TCRdb's table has in-frame clones only and misses some. The DNA was the basis for D and trimming; V, J and clone size are from that table. In the table there are 300,000 to 350,000 clones, about nine tenths of which are singletons. The CDR3 has 13 amino acids. Trimming shortened V by 1 base and J by 4 bases, and 7 bases separated the two germline ends. Germline V CDR1 and CDR2: SGHVS, FNYEAQ. The sequenced sample consisted of peripheral blood. The receptor was derived from a woman in her sixties or seventies with COVID-19, enrolled during active disease. The rearrangement uses TRBV7-6 and TRBJ2-5; D is perhaps TRBD2 (5 bases). This CDR3 reads CASSLVSGETQYF. Written as DNA, the CDR3 is TGTGCCAGCAGCTTAGTGAGCGGAGAGACCCAGTACTTC.